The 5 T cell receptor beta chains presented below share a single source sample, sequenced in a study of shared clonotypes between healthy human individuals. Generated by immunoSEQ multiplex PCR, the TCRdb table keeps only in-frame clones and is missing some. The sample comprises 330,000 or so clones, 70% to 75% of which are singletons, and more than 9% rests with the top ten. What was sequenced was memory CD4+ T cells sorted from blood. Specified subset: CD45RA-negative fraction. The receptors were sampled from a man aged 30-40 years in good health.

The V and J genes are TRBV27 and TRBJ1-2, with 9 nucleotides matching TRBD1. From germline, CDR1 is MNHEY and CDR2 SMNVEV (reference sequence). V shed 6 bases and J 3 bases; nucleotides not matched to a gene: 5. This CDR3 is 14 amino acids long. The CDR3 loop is CASRQGQGYYGYTF. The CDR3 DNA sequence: TGTGCCAGCAGGCAGGGACAGGGATACTATGGCTACACCTTC.

The CDR3 here is CASRPSDRGDQPQHF. CDR3 nucleotide sequence: TGTGCCAGCAGACCCTCGGACAGGGGGGATCAGCCCCAGCATTTT. This sequence joins TRBV6-6 and TRBJ1-5; 10 bases are a match to TRBD1. This CDR3 has 15 amino acids. The J segment lost 5 bases and the V segment lost 6 bases, leaving 7 bases of the junction unmatched. CDR1 and CDR2 (germline): MNHNY, SVGAGI (reference sequence).

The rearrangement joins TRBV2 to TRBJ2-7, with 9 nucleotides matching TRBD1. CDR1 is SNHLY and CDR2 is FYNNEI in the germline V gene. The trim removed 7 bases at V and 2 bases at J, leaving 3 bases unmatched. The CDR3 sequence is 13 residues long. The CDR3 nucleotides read TGTGCCAGCACCTGGACAGGGGCCTACGAGCAGTACTTC. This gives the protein CASTWTGAYEQYF.

CDR3 region: CASSYSSLGEKLFF. In nucleotides, the CDR3 is TGTGCCAGCAGTTACTCGAGTCTGGGTGAAAAACTGTTTTTT. V gene TRBV6-5 combines with J gene TRBJ1-4; no definite D call. Trimming took off 0 bases at V and 7 bases at J, with 9 bases between the two ends. Germline lookup yields CDR1 MNHEY and CDR2 SVGAGI. The CDR3 extends over 14 amino acids.

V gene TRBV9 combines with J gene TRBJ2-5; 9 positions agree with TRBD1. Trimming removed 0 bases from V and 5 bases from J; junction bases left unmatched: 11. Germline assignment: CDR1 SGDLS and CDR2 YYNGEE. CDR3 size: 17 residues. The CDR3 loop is CASSVVPTGTGSETQYF. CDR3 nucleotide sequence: TGTGCCAGCAGCGTAGTTCCGACCGGGACAGGGAGTGAGACCCAGTACTTC.